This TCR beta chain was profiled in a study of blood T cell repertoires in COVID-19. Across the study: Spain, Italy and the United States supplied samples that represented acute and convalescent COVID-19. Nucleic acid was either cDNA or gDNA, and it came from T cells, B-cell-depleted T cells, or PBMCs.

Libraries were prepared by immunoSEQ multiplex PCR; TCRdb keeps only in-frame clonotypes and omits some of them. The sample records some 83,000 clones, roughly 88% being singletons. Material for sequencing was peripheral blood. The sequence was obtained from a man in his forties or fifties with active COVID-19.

CDR3 in amino acids: CASSRTAAASGSTDTQYF. As DNA, the CDR3 is TGTGCCAGCAGTCGGACAGCCGCGGCTAGCGGGAGCACAGATACGCAGTATTTT. This chain uses TRBV7-2 with TRBJ2-3, with 8 positions matching TRBD2. Per the germline V gene, CDR1 is SGHTA and CDR2 is FQGNSA. Losses at the gene ends were 6 bases for V and 0 bases for J; bases not matched to a gene: 14. There are 18 residues in the CDR3.